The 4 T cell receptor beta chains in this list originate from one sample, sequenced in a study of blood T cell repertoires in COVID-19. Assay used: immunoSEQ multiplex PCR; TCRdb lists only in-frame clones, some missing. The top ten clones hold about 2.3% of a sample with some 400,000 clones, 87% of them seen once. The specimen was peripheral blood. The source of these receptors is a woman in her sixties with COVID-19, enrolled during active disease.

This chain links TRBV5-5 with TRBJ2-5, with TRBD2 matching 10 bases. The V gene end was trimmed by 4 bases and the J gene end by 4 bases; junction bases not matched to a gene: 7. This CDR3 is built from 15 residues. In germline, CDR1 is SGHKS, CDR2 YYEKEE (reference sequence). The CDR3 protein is CASSNPGTSAETQYF. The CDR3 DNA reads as TGTGCCAGCAGCAACCCCGGGACTAGCGCAGAGACCCAGTACTTC.

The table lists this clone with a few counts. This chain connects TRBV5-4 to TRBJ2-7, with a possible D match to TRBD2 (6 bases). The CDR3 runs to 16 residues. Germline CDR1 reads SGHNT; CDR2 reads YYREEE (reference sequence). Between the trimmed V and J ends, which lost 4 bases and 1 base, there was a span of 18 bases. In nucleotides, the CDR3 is TGTGCCAGCAGCGGAGGGGACCGGGTTGTATCCTACGAGCAGTACTTC. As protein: CASSGGDRVVSYEQYF.

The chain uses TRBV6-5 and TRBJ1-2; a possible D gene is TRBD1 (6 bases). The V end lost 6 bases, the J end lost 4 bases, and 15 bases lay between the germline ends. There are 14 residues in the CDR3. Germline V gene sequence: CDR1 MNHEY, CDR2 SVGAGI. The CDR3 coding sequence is TGTGCCAGCAGCCTACACCAGGGGCGCTATGGCTACACCTTC. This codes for CASSLHQGRYGYTF.

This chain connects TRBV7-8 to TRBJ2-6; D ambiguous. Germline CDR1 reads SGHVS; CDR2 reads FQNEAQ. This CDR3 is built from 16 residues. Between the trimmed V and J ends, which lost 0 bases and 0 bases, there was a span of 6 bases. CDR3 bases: TGTGCCAGCAGCTTAGCGCAGCGCTCTGGGGCCAACGTCCTGACTTTC. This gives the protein CASSLAQRSGANVLTF. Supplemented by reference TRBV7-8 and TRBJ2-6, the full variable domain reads GAGVSQSPRYKVAKRGQDVALRCDPISGHVSLFWYQQALGQGPEFLTYFQNEAQLDKSGLPSDRFFAERPEGSVSTLKIQRTQQEDSAVYLCASSLAQRSGANVLTFGAGSRLTVL.